One and the same sample provided the 32 T cell receptor beta chains below, sequenced in a study of identifying expanded T cells in peripheral blood. Using immunoSEQ multiplex PCR, the repertoire was profiled, and TCRdb retains in-frame clones only, with some absent. The profile shows 84,000 or so clones, 70% to 90% of them singletons. The sequencing input was blood. Receptors originate from a person aged 18 to 69 in good health.

CDR3 DNA sequence: TGTGCCAGCAGCGAGGCCGATTTTGGCGGGGGGGCCAGAGAGACCCAGTACTTC. Amino acids: CASSEADFGGGARETQYF. The chain combines TRBV2 with TRBJ2-5; 9 bases fit TRBD2. V lost 6 bases and J lost 4; bases outside the gene matches: 18. The CDR3 has 18 amino acids. CDR1 and CDR2 from the germline V gene are SNHLY and FYNNEI.

The chain links TRBV13 to TRBJ2-5; 8 bases align to TRBD1. V dropped 4 bases and J dropped 7; count of bases not matched to a gene: 11. Germline-derived CDR1 and CDR2 are PRHDT and FYEKMQ (reference sequence). The CDR3 loop spans 15 amino acids. CDR3 sequence (DNA): TGTGCCAGCAGCTCGACAGGGGCCCCCAGGAGGACCCAGTACTTC. This gives the protein CASSSTGAPRRTQYF.

This chain connects TRBV7-2 to TRBJ2-7, with 10 bases identical to TRBD2. The CDR3 sequence is 15 residues long. V gave up 2 bases and J gave up 4 bases; unmatched junction bases: 5. CDR1 and CDR2 from the germline V gene are SGHTA and FQGNSA. The DNA of the CDR3 is TGTGCCAGCAGCTTAATGGTAGCGGGGGGTTACGAGCAGTACTTC. The encoded protein is CASSLMVAGGYEQYF.

The CDR3 is CASSQRAGSSYNEQFF. CDR3 DNA: TGTGCCAGCAGCCAAAGGGCGGGCAGCTCCTACAATGAGCAGTTCTTC. The chain employs TRBV9 and TRBJ2-1, with D perhaps matching TRBD2 (5 bases). V was shortened by 4 bases and J by 0 bases, with 14 bases between the two germline ends. Germline lookup yields CDR1 SGDLS and CDR2 YYNGEE. The CDR3 totals 16 residues.

This clone has a single count. The chain carries TRBV19 and TRBJ2-3; D is possibly TRBD1 (5 bases). Germline values: CDR1 LNHDA, CDR2 SQIVND (reference sequence). The CDR3 length is 13 residues. V lost 6 bases, J lost 1 base, and 8 bases lay in between. The CDR3 nucleotides are TGTGCCAGTAGAGGGGCCGGCACAGATACGCAGTATTTT. Encoded protein: CASRGAGTDTQYF.

The table lists this clone with a count of one. V gene TRBV11-2 combines with J gene TRBJ1-3; the D is unclear. The length of the CDR3 is 15 residues. Germline CDR1 is SGHAT and CDR2 is FQNNGV. With 1 base removed from V and 4 bases from J, the gap between germline ends came to 11 bases. Here the CDR3 DNA reads TGTGCCAGCAGCTTAGCTAGGTCACCAGGAAACACCATATATTTT. Its protein product is CASSLARSPGNTIYF.

Here the CDR3 DNA reads TGTGCCAGCAGCTTAATAGGCGGCGCAACTAATGAAAAACTGTTTTTT. It is translated as CASSLIGGATNEKLFF. The chain has TRBV7-2 and TRBJ1-4; D unresolved. V lost 2 bases and J lost 0, with 10 bases in between. Germline CDR1 and CDR2: SGHTA and FQGNSA. This CDR3 has 16 residues.

CDR3 region: CAISESSGGNTGELFF. In nucleotides, the CDR3 is TGTGCCATCAGTGAGTCATCAGGGGGCAACACCGGGGAGCTGTTTTTT. The chain has TRBV10-3 and TRBJ2-2; 8 bases align to TRBD1. This CDR3 contains 16 residues. V shed 0 bases and J 2 bases; nucleotides not matched to a gene: 2. CDR1 is ENHRY, CDR2 SYGVKD, per germline.

The chain couples TRBV2 to TRBJ2-5; D is uncertain. The CDR3 has 15 residues. Trimming took off 4 bases at V and 4 bases at J, with 16 bases between the two ends. Germline-derived CDR1 and CDR2 are SNHLY and FYNNEI. This CDR3 is CASSGNSGMGETQYF. For the CDR3, the DNA is TGTGCCAGCAGTGGAAACTCAGGCATGGGAGAGACCCAGTACTTC.

This clone came up a few times. This rearrangement joins TRBV28 to TRBJ1-2; D uncertain. Trimming left V 2 bases short and J 2 bases short, with 9 bases between. This CDR3 spans 14 amino acids. CDR1 and CDR2 from the germline V gene are MDHEN and SYDVKM. CDR3 sequence reads: CASSLSGRNYGYTF. The CDR3 DNA reads as TGTGCCAGCAGTTTAAGCGGCAGAAACTATGGCTACACCTTC.

Only a few counts were recorded for this clone. The rearrangement links TRBV6-1 to TRBJ1-5; the D gene is possibly TRBD1 (6 bases). Trimming left V 5 bases short and J 5 bases short, with 16 bases between. The germline V gene has CDR1 MNHNS and CDR2 SASEGT. This CDR3 spans 15 amino acids. The DNA of the CDR3 is TGTGCCAGCAGTCAGACAGGACATTGGGATCAGCCCCAGCATTTT. This encodes CASSQTGHWDQPQHF.

The genes are TRBV2 and TRBJ1-3, with 7 bases matching TRBD1. CDR3 size: 14 residues. V lost 5 bases and J lost 5; bases outside the gene matches: 6. CDR1 is SNHLY and CDR2 is FYNNEI in the germline V gene. The DNA for the CDR3 is TGTGCCAGCAGTCCCCCGGGACAGAGAAACACCATATATTTT. Amino acid sequence: CASSPPGQRNTIYF.

This chain connects TRBV9 to TRBJ2-3; TRBD2 is a possible D gene (6 bases). This CDR3 spans 15 amino acids. V was clipped by 0 bases and J by 1 base, with 9 bases between them. Germline values: CDR1 SGDLS, CDR2 YYNGEE. CDR3 nucleotide sequence: TGTGCCAGCAGCGTAGTATCTAGCGGCACAGATACGCAGTATTTT. The encoded protein is CASSVVSSGTDTQYF.

The chain combines TRBV18 with TRBJ2-1; 10 bases are shared with TRBD2. Germline V CDR1 and CDR2: KGHSH, LQKENI. Losses at the gene ends were 0 bases for V and 5 bases for J; bases not matched to a gene: 4. The CDR3 runs to 16 residues. CDR3: CASSPPSLAGDNEQFF. DNA for the CDR3: TGTGCCAGCTCACCACCGAGTCTAGCGGGAGACAATGAGCAGTTCTTC.

Points on this clone: The junction and the germline gene differ at one end; a read error may be behind it. V gene TRBV11-2 combines with J gene TRBJ2-3; weak D call: TRBD1 (5 bases). CDR3 size: 13 residues. CDR1 and CDR2 (germline): SGHAT, FQNNGV. This CDR3 reads CASSLGGTDTQYF. The CDR3 region has the DNA TGTGCCAGCAGCTTAGGGGGCACGGATACGCAGTATTTT.

This rearrangement joins TRBV6-5 to TRBJ2-5; D ambiguous. This CDR3 has 13 amino acids. CDR1 is MNHEY and CDR2 is SVGAGI in the germline V gene. V dropped 6 bases and J dropped 0 bases, with 8 bases sitting between them. CDR3 DNA: TGTGCCAGCAGCCGGCTTTACCAAGAGACCCAGTACTTC. This translates into CASSRLYQETQYF.

The J gene is TRBJ2-7, the V gene TRBV20-1, with D perhaps TRBD1 or TRBD2 (6 bases each). CDR3 length: 11 amino acids. Germline V gene sequence: CDR1 DFQATT, CDR2 SNEGSKA (reference sequence). V lost 7 bases to trimming and J lost 6 bases, with 13 bases between them. The CDR3 nucleotides read TGCAGTGGGAGGGTAGGGGGCGAGCAGTACTTC. This codes for CSGRVGGEQYF.

This chain uses TRBV5-1 with TRBJ2-1, with unresolved D. Germline V gene lookup returns CDR1 SGHRS and CDR2 YFSETQ. The CDR3 is made up of 15 amino acids. Trimming took off 0 bases at V and 1 base at J, with 8 bases between the two ends. The CDR3 spells CASSLGQNSYNEQFF. The CDR3 nucleotides are TGCGCCAGCAGCTTGGGGCAGAATTCCTACAATGAGCAGTTCTTC. Combining the CDR3 with reference TRBV5-1 and TRBJ2-1 gives the whole variable domain KAGVTQTPRYLIKTRGQQVTLSCSPISGHRSVSWYQQTPGQGLQFLFEYFSETQRNKGNFPGRFSGRQFSNSRSEMNVSTLELGDSALYLCASSLGQNSYNEQFFGPGTRLTVL.

The rearrangement joins TRBV5-5 to TRBJ1-6; 7 nucleotides agree with TRBD1. Germline V gene sequence: CDR1 SGHKS, CDR2 YYEKEE (reference sequence). This CDR3 contains 15 residues. Losses at the gene ends were 3 bases for V and 8 bases for J; bases not matched to a gene: 8. In DNA form, the CDR3 reads TGTGCCAGCAGCTCGACCCGACAGGGATATTCACCCCTCCACTTT. Translation gives CASSSTRQGYSPLHF.

This rearrangement joins TRBV6-1 to TRBJ2-3, with TRBD2 matching 9 bases. The CDR3 runs to 15 residues. The trim removed 5 bases at V and 9 bases at J, leaving 12 bases unmatched. Germline assignment: CDR1 MNHNS and CDR2 SASEGT. CDR3 nucleotides: TGTGCCAGCAGTCAAAACCTGGCGGGGGGGACGACGCAGTATTTT. Translation gives CASSQNLAGGTTQYF.

This clone was found once. The chain employs TRBV11-3 and TRBJ2-7; either TRBD1 or TRBD2 may fit D (5 bases each). The CDR3 runs to 15 residues. V lost 0 bases and J lost 5, with 14 bases in between. Per germline, CDR1 SGHNT and CDR2 YENEEA. The CDR3 DNA reads as TGTGCCAGCAGCTTAGAAGGGACCCACCGGGACGAGCAGTACTTC. This gives the protein CASSLEGTHRDEQYF.

V is TRBV9 and J is TRBJ1-6; no firm D call. The CDR3 sequence is 13 residues long. Trimming removed 5 bases from V and 5 bases from J, with 8 bases in between. Germline V gene lookup returns CDR1 SGDLS and CDR2 YYNGEE. CDR3: CASSELDNSPLHF. The CDR3 DNA reads TGTGCCAGCAGTGAATTAGATAATTCACCCCTCCACTTT.

This clone came up once. The CDR3 DNA is TGTGCCAGCAGTTTAGGGCTGGAGACCCAGTACTTC. Translating gives CASSLGLETQYF. The chain employs TRBV28 and TRBJ2-5; the D is unclear. The germline V gene encodes CDR1 MDHEN and CDR2 SYDVKM. The CDR3 spans 12 residues. Between the trimmed V and J ends, which lost 2 bases and 5 bases, there was a span of 6 bases.

J is TRBJ2-5 and V is TRBV7-2, with 7 bases lining up with TRBD2. Germline CDR1 reads SGHTA; CDR2 reads FQGNSA. With 5 bases clipped from V and 5 bases from J, the junction kept 11 bases outside the gene matches. The CDR3 is made up of 15 amino acids. As DNA, the CDR3 is TGTGCCAGCAGCCGCCGTAGCGGGTCCGGGGAGACCCAGTACTTC. This gives the protein CASSRRSGSGETQYF. Filled out from reference TRBV7-2 and TRBJ2-5, the complete variable domain reads GAGVSQSPSNKVTEKGKDVELRCDPISGHTALYWYRQSLGQGLEFLIYFQGNSAPDKSGLPSDRFSAERTGGSVSTLTIQRTQQEDSAVYLCASSRRSGSGETQYFGPGTRLLVL.

V and J are TRBV6-6 and TRBJ2-2; TRBD1 agrees at 9 bases. Germline trimming cut 6 bases from V and 8 bases from J; bases unmatched to any gene: 4. Looked up from germline, CDR1 is MNHNY and CDR2 is SVGAGI (reference sequence). The CDR3 is 13 residues long. DNA for the CDR3: TGTGCCAGCAGGGGACAGGGAAAGGGGGAGCTGTTTTTT. Amino acids: CASRGQGKGELFF.

The chain couples TRBV6-5 to TRBJ2-2; 8 bases align to TRBD1. Trimming cost V 8 bases and J 4 bases; bases outside gene matches: 3. This CDR3 spans 13 amino acids. CDR1 MNHEY and CDR2 SVGAGI come from the germline V gene. CDR3 loop: CASGTGTTGELFF. In nucleotides, the CDR3 is TGTGCCAGCGGGACAGGTACCACCGGGGAGCTGTTTTTT.

The J gene is TRBJ2-5, the V gene TRBV7-2; TRBD2 matches at 12 bases. The CDR3 has 17 residues. Germline V gives CDR1 SGHTA, CDR2 FQGNSA. V dropped 4 bases and J dropped 2; count of bases not matched to a gene: 8. CDR3 in amino acids: CASSSRTSGMSQETQYF. CDR3 in DNA: TGTGCCAGCAGCTCCCGGACTAGCGGGATGTCACAAGAGACCCAGTACTTC. The entire variable domain, with the rest obtained from reference TRBV7-2 and TRBJ2-5, is as follows: GAGVSQSPSNKVTEKGKDVELRCDPISGHTALYWYRQSLGQGLEFLIYFQGNSAPDKSGLPSDRFSAERTGGSVSTLTIQRTQQEDSAVYLCASSSRTSGMSQETQYFGPGTRLLVL.

J is TRBJ2-7 and V is TRBV5-1; 7 bases match TRBD1. J gave up 0 bases and V 4 bases, and 7 bases lay outside the gene matches. The CDR3 contains 15 residues. The germline gives CDR1 SGHRS, CDR2 YFSETQ. The CDR3 sequence is CASSPGQLSSYEQYF. Written as DNA, the CDR3 is TGCGCCAGCAGCCCGGGACAGCTGAGCTCCTACGAGCAGTACTTC.

The CDR3 DNA reads as TGTGCCAGCAGCCCCTCACACAGCACAGATACGCAGTATTTT. This codes for CASSPSHSTDTQYF. V is TRBV7-2 and J is TRBJ2-3; no clear D. The V end lost 5 bases, the J end lost 0 bases, and 9 bases lay between the germline ends. This CDR3 has 14 amino acids. The germline CDR1 and CDR2 sequences are SGHTA and FQGNSA.

J is TRBJ2-2 and V is TRBV11-2; D is perhaps TRBD1 (6 bases). The germline V and J ends were trimmed by 5 bases and 6 bases, with 22 bases remaining between them. CDR1 and CDR2 (germline): SGHAT, FQNNGV. The CDR3 is 17 amino acids. The CDR3 loop is CASSTYPRDNRAGELFF. The CDR3 DNA reads as TGTGCCAGCAGCACTTATCCCCGGGACAACAGGGCCGGGGAGCTGTTTTTT.

This chain joins TRBV6-5 and TRBJ2-7, with a tentative D call TRBD2 (6 bases). The CDR3 sequence is 13 residues long. Trimming cost V 8 bases and J 7 bases, with 18 bases left between them. CDR1 and CDR2 (germline): MNHEY, SVGAGI. For the CDR3, the DNA is TGTGCCAGCCAAGCAGTACCCGGGACTGAGCAGTACTTC. It encodes CASQAVPGTEQYF.

This clone was seen once. The same CDR3 also results from other DNA sequences found in this sample. V usage is TRBV2 and J usage is TRBJ2-7; D is unclear. This CDR3 has 11 amino acids. The V gene's germline CDR1 is SNHLY and CDR2 FYNNEI. Trimming removed 7 bases from V and 2 bases from J, with 6 bases in between. CDR3 sequence (DNA): TGTGCCAGCACCCCTACCTACGAGCAGTACTTC. Protein: CASTPTYEQYF.